Each of the 21 T cell receptor beta chains below was sequenced from the same sample in a study of T cell responses to AZD1222 COVID-19 vaccine. Assay used: immunoSEQ multiplex PCR; TCRdb lists only in-frame clones, some missing. The sample lists more than 95,000 clones, almost 95% seen once, with 1.6% in the top ten. The sequencing here drew on peripheral blood, taken 28 days after the second AZD1222 dose. These receptors came from an adult who received the AZD1222 COVID-19 vaccine.

This rearrangement joins TRBV3-1 (or the pseudogene TRBV3-2) to TRBJ1-4; maybe TRBD1 (5 bases). The CDR3 is 15 residues long. The V end was cut by 4 bases, the J end by 8 bases, with 17 bases between. Looked up from germline, CDR1 is LGHDT and CDR2 is YNNKEL (reference sequence). The CDR3 is CASSLIQGEKEKLFF. The CDR3 DNA is TGTGCCAGCAGCCTAATCCAGGGTGAGAAGGAAAAACTGTTTTTT.

The chain carries TRBV7-3 and TRBJ2-5; TRBD1 might be the D (6 bases). Germline CDR1 SGHTA, CDR2 FQGTGA. The CDR3 has 15 residues. Between the trimmed V and J ends, which lost 5 bases and 5 bases, there was a span of 18 bases. In DNA, the CDR3 is TGTGCCAGCAGCCCCGGGACAACCACCCCGGAGACCCAGTACTTC. It codes for CASSPGTTTPETQYF.

This clone showed up just once. V and J are TRBV9 and TRBJ2-7; perhaps TRBD2 as D (5 bases). The germline gives CDR1 SGDLS, CDR2 YYNGEE. The CDR3 covers 13 residues. V lost 6 bases, J lost 6 bases, and 16 bases lay in between. The chain's CDR3 is CASTPGSWGEQYF. The CDR3 DNA reads as TGTGCCAGCACCCCGGGGAGCTGGGGCGAGCAGTACTTC.

The rearrangement uses TRBV6-6 and TRBJ1-2; D call uncertain. The CDR3 spans 16 residues. Germline V gene sequence: CDR1 MNHNY, CDR2 SVGAGI (reference sequence). V was trimmed by 7 bases and J by 4 bases, leaving 22 bases between them. CDR3 bases: TGTGCCAGCACCTCCGGGTATGACACCCTAAGCTATGGCTACACCTTC. This translates into CASTSGYDTLSYGYTF.

This chain joins TRBV28 and TRBJ1-1; 8 bases match TRBD1. With 6 bases clipped from V and 1 base from J, the junction kept 4 bases outside the gene matches. The CDR3 has 14 amino acids. Germline CDR1 is MDHEN and CDR2 is SYDVKM. In DNA form, the CDR3 reads TGTGCCAGCAGGATGACAGGGGCGAACACTGAAGCTTTCTTT. Translating it yields CASRMTGANTEAFF.

The chain carries TRBV4-2 and TRBJ1-5; TRBD1 might be the D (6 bases). Trimming removed 3 bases from V and 1 base from J, with 19 bases in between. The CDR3 sequence is 18 residues long. In germline, CDR1 is LGHNA, CDR2 YNFKEQ. CDR3 loop: CASSHEGGRGTSNQPQHF. The CDR3, as DNA: TGTGCCAGCAGCCATGAAGGAGGCAGGGGAACAAGCAATCAGCCCCAGCATTTT.

V gene TRBV11-2 combines with J gene TRBJ1-5, with D maybe TRBD1 (6 bases). The germline V and J ends were trimmed by 4 bases and 2 bases, with 9 bases remaining between them. The germline V gene encodes CDR1 SGHAT and CDR2 FQNNGV. The CDR3 consists of 14 residues. CDR3 nucleotides: TGTGCCAGCAGCTCCGCAGGGGGCAATCAGCCCCAGCATTTT. This encodes CASSSAGGNQPQHF.

The genes are TRBV9 and TRBJ2-3; D ambiguous. Germline-derived CDR1 and CDR2 are SGDLS and YYNGEE. CDR3 length: 15 amino acids. Trimming stripped 0 bases from V and 2 bases from J, with 10 bases between. The CDR3 here is CASSVVGRNTDTQYF. The CDR3 nucleotides read TGTGCCAGCAGCGTAGTTGGTAGAAACACAGATACGCAGTATTTT.

V and J are TRBV10-3 and TRBJ1-1; D call uncertain. Trimming took off 5 bases at V and 8 bases at J, with 21 bases between the two ends. This CDR3 is built from 15 residues. Germline CDR1 is ENHRY and CDR2 is SYGVKD. The chain's CDR3 is CAISSGGSSPGEAFF. In DNA, the CDR3 is TGTGCCATCAGTTCGGGAGGCTCGTCCCCGGGAGAAGCTTTCTTT.

This sequence joins TRBV4-1 and TRBJ2-3; perhaps TRBD2 as D (6 bases). Germline CDR1 is MGHRA and CDR2 is YSYEKL. The CDR3 has 18 amino acids. Trimming took off 3 bases at V and 2 bases at J, with 21 bases between the two ends. The chain's CDR3 is CASSQRGTPALNTDTQYF. In DNA form, the CDR3 reads TGCGCCAGCAGCCAGCGAGGGACTCCAGCGTTAAACACAGATACGCAGTATTTT.

The V call is TRBV11-1, the J call TRBJ1-1; D might be TRBD1 (5 bases). The CDR3 consists of 15 residues. V lost 1 base, J lost 1 base, and 10 bases lay in between. Germline V gene data show CDR1 as SGHAT and CDR2 as FQDESV (reference sequence). The CDR3 here is CASSLEEGPNTEAFF. The CDR3 bases are TGTGCCAGCAGCTTAGAGGAGGGACCGAACACTGAAGCTTTCTTT.

This chain joins TRBV5-1 and TRBJ1-2, with 8 bases fitting TRBD1. The CDR3 is made up of 14 amino acids. Trimming took 0 bases from V and 6 from J; bases not matched to a gene: 4. CDR1 and CDR2 from the germline V gene are SGHRS and YFSETQ. The CDR3 loop reads CASSLAGQGNGYTF. DNA of the CDR3: TGCGCCAGCAGCTTGGCCGGACAGGGAAATGGCTACACCTTC.

CDR3: CASSVVAASQETQYF. The CDR3 nucleotides are TGTGCCAGCAGCGTAGTTGCGGCAAGCCAAGAGACCCAGTACTTC. The J gene is TRBJ2-5, the V gene TRBV9, with D unclear. The CDR3 is 15 residues long. Trimming shortened V by 0 bases and J by 1 base, and 10 bases separated the two germline ends. Germline V gene sequence: CDR1 SGDLS, CDR2 YYNGEE.

The V gene is TRBV18, the J gene TRBJ1-5, with D maybe TRBD1 (5 bases). The CDR3 consists of 14 residues. Germline CDR1 KGHSH, CDR2 LQKENI. Trimming stripped 2 bases from V and 4 bases from J, with 9 bases between. CDR3 coding DNA: TGTGCCAGCTCACCAGGGGCCGGGAATCAGCCCCAGCATTTT. Protein: CASSPGAGNQPQHF.

For the CDR3, the DNA is TGCAGTGCTAGTGAGCAACTAGATACGCAGTATTTT. Translation gives CSASEQLDTQYF. The chain carries TRBV20-1 and TRBJ2-3; unclear D gene. V lost 3 bases to trimming and J lost 5 bases, with 9 bases between them. This CDR3 is built from 12 residues. Per germline, CDR1 DFQATT and CDR2 SNEGSKA (reference sequence).

The chain links TRBV18 to TRBJ1-4, with a tentative D call TRBD1 (5 bases). CDR3 size: 17 residues. Trimming took 2 bases from V and 0 from J, leaving 13 bases between them. CDR1 and CDR2 from the germline V gene are KGHSH and LQKENI. The CDR3 region is CASSPFVRGATNEKLFF. The CDR3 DNA reads as TGTGCCAGCTCACCATTTGTTCGGGGCGCAACTAATGAAAAACTGTTTTTT. Looking up the rest from reference TRBV18 and TRBJ1-4 gives the full variable domain: NAGVMQNPRHLVRRRGQEARLRCSPMKGHSHVYWYRQLPEEGLKFMVYLQKENIIDESGMPKERFSAEFPKEGPSILRIQQVVRGDSAAYFCASSPFVRGATNEKLFFGSGTQLSVL.

J is TRBJ1-4 and V is TRBV5-1; TRBD1 matches 12 bases. CDR1 SGHRS and CDR2 YFSETQ come from the germline V gene. The CDR3 extends over 15 amino acids. Trimming at V came to 4 bases and at J to 9 bases, leaving 7 bases not matched to a gene. The CDR3: CASSPLGTGGKKLFF. DNA of the CDR3: TGCGCCAGCAGCCCCCTTGGGACAGGGGGCAAAAAACTGTTTTTT.

The chain employs TRBV9 and TRBJ2-3; 8 bases are a match to TRBD2. V shed 3 bases, J shed 2 bases, and the junction held 11 bases outside the gene matches. Germline V gene sequence: CDR1 SGDLS, CDR2 YYNGEE. The CDR3 has 17 residues. CDR3 sequence: CASSGQTGTSLTDTQYF. CDR3 nucleotide sequence: TGTGCCAGCAGCGGACAAACCGGGACTAGTCTCACAGATACGCAGTATTTT.

The rearrangement joins TRBV6-5 to TRBJ1-6; 10 positions agree with TRBD1. Looked up from germline, CDR1 is MNHEY and CDR2 is SVGAGI. The V and J ends lost 7 bases and 8 bases, in that order; junction bases with no gene match: 8. The CDR3 has 15 residues. The CDR3 nucleotides are TGTGCCAGCACCTTGACAGGGGGCGGACATTCACCCCTCCACTTT. This codes for CASTLTGGGHSPLHF.

The CDR3 nucleotides are TGCGCCAGCAGCCAACGGACAGGGACAACTATAGCCAAAAACATTCAGTACTTC. It specifies CASSQRTGTTIAKNIQYF. This chain uses TRBV4-1 with TRBJ2-4, with 8 nucleotides matching TRBD1. With 2 bases clipped from V and 0 bases from J, the junction kept 9 bases outside the gene matches. The CDR3 length is 18 residues. Per the germline V gene, CDR1 is MGHRA and CDR2 is YSYEKL.

V usage is TRBV10-1 and J usage is TRBJ2-3; tentatively, D is TRBD1 (6 bases). V lost 4 bases to trimming and J lost 2 bases, with 10 bases between them. This CDR3 has 14 amino acids. The germline V gene encodes CDR1 WNHNN and CDR2 SYGVQD (reference sequence). This chain's CDR3 is CASSGNRVTDTQYF. DNA for the CDR3: TGCGCCAGCAGTGGAAACAGGGTCACAGATACGCAGTATTTT.